This T cell receptor beta chain derives from a study of T cells in Graves' hyperthyroidism and ophthalmopathy. Uncontrolled infections, other autoimmune diseases, pregnancy or lactation led to exclusion of patients. The CDR3 runs 14 residues. V was shortened by 6 bases and J by 7 bases, with 18 bases between the two germline ends. This clonotype was observed many times. Researchers took RNA transcripts and amplified the TCR beta CDR3 regions from them. First-round RT-PCR of the TCR CDR3 relied on the HTBI primer set. In TCRdb, the multiplex PCR reads were re-called with MiXCR into one record per CDR3 protein. The table includes a few hundred thousand distinct CDR3 sequences, more than 14% detected once.

The chain has TRBV12-3 or TRBV12-4 and TRBJ1-2; D remains ambiguous. The sequenced sample was blood. The TCR was taken from a woman in her twenties or thirties with Graves' ophthalmopathy. CDR3 DNA sequence: TGTGCCAGCAGCCTTGGACCCGTTCTGGGTGGCTACACCTTC. This codes for CASSLGPVLGGYTF.